These T cell receptor beta chains were read from a single sample in a study of OX40 agonist ivuxolimab in advanced cancers. The table came from immunoSEQ multiplex PCR; TCRdb's copy has only in-frame clones and leaves some out. This table has about 95,000 clones, roughly 89% appearing once. The input for sequencing was CD4+ or CD8+ T cells sorted from blood, taken in a trial of the OX40 agonist ivuxolimab. These receptors were obtained from an adult with an advanced solid tumor such as melanoma, head and neck, liver or kidney cancer. The CDR3 runs from the conserved cysteine through the conserved F or W. A D gene is named only where the DNA matches it firmly.

j_call: TRBJ1-5; d_call: TRBD1; v_call: TRBV14; cdr3_length: 17; cdr3_nt: TGTGCCAGCAGCCAAGATCCGCACAGGGGACGCAATCAGCCCCAGCATTTT; cdr3_aa: CASSQDPHRGRNQPQHF
j_call: TRBJ1-1; d_call: -; v_call: TRBV29-1; cdr3_length: 13; cdr3_nt: TGCAGCGTTGAGCTGGGGTTGAACACTGAAGCTTTCTTT; cdr3_aa: CSVELGLNTEAFF
j_call: TRBJ2-5; d_call: -; v_call: TRBV20-1; cdr3_length: 11; cdr3_nt: TGCAGTGCTAGTCCCGAAGAGACCCAGTACTTC; cdr3_aa: CSASPEETQYF
j_call: TRBJ1-4; d_call: TRBD1; v_call: TRBV19; cdr3_length: 15; cdr3_nt: TGTGCCAGTAGCCGGGGGACAGTCAGTAATGAAAAACTGTTTTTT; cdr3_aa: CASSRGTVSNEKLFF
j_call: TRBJ2-7; d_call: -; v_call: TRBV5-1; cdr3_length: 15; cdr3_nt: TGCGCCAGCAGCTTACTGTCAGGGAGTACCTACGAGCAGTACTTC; cdr3_aa: CASSLLSGSTYEQYF
j_call: TRBJ2-7; d_call: -; v_call: TRBV28; cdr3_length: 14; cdr3_nt: TGTGCCAGCACCCCCGGCGGCTACTCCTACGAGCAGTACTTC; cdr3_aa: CASTPGGYSYEQYF
j_call: TRBJ2-7; d_call: -; v_call: TRBV7-9; cdr3_length: 14; cdr3_nt: TGTGCCAGCAGCTTCGGAGGGGTGGCTTACGAGCAGTACTTC; cdr3_aa: CASSFGGVAYEQYF
j_call: TRBJ1-1; d_call: -; v_call: TRBV6-5; cdr3_length: 12; cdr3_nt: TGTGCCAGCAGGGACAGATACACTGAAGCTTTCTTT; cdr3_aa: CASRDRYTEAFF
j_call: TRBJ1-2; d_call: TRBD1; v_call: TRBV7-2; cdr3_length: 14; cdr3_nt: TGTGCCAGCAGCAGTGGGCAGGGGGCGTATGGCTACACCTTC; cdr3_aa: CASSSGQGAYGYTF
j_call: TRBJ1-1; d_call: -; v_call: TRBV28; cdr3_length: 11; cdr3_nt: TGTGCCAGCAGTTTAACAGGGAGTGCTTTCTTT; cdr3_aa: CASSLTGSAFF
j_call: TRBJ2-4; d_call: -; v_call: TRBV20-1; cdr3_length: 11; cdr3_nt: TGCAGTGCTACTATCACGGACATTCAGTACTTC; cdr3_aa: CSATITDIQYF